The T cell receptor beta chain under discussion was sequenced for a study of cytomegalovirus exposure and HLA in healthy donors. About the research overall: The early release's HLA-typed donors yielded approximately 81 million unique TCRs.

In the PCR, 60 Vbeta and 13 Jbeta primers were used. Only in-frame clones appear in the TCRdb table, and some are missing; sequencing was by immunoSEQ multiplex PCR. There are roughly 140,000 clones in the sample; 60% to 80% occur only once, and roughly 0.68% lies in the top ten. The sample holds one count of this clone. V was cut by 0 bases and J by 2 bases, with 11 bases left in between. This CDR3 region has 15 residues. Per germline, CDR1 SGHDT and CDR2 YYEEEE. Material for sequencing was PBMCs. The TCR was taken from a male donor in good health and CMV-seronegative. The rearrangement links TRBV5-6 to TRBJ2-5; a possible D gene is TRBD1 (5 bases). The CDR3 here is CASSLAPGRQETQYF. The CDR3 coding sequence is TGTGCCAGCAGCTTGGCCCCAGGGCGACAAGAGACCCAGTACTTC. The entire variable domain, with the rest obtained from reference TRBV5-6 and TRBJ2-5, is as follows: DAGVTQSPTHLIKTRGQQVTLRCSPKSGHDTVSWYQQALGQGPQFIFQYYEEEERQRGNFPDRFSGHQFPNYSSELNVNALLLGDSALYLCASSLAPGRQETQYFGPGTRLLVL.